Listed below are T cell receptor beta chains from one sample, sequenced in a study of chemoradiotherapy in HPV16-positive cancers. Sequenced by immunoSEQ multiplex PCR; TCRdb stores in-frame clones only, minus some. The table lists tens of thousands of clones, around 90% of them singletons. The sample in question was blood, obtained from a patient who underwent chemoradiotherapy. All receptors come from a human donor with HPV-associated anogenital cancer. The CDR3 runs from the conserved cysteine through the conserved F or W. D genes are given only for firm matches. Rows give clone size only sometimes, using once, few, many, or a class for an expanded clone.

V gene	D gene	J gene	clone size	CDR3 DNA	CDR3 protein
TRBV27	-	TRBJ1-1	few	TGTGCCAGCAGTCCTTGGGTGGCCGACACTGAAGCTTTCTTT	CASSPWVADTEAFF
TRBV6-5	-	TRBJ2-1	few	TGTGCCAGCAGTAGCACCTCCTACAATGAGCAGTTCTTC	CASSSTSYNEQFF
TRBV18	TRBD2	TRBJ2-3	-	TGTGCCAGCTCACCACCCCTAGCGGGGACTGGGGATACGCAGTATTTT	CASSPPLAGTGDTQYF
TRBV6-5	-	TRBJ2-2	few	TGTGCCAGCAGTTCTAGCACCCAGAACACCGGGGAGCTGTTTTTT	CASSSSTQNTGELFF
TRBV5-1	TRBD1	TRBJ1-1	-	TGCGCCAGCAAAGGACAGGGGAACACTGAAGCTTTCTTT	CASKGQGNTEAFF
TRBV4-3	TRBD1	TRBJ1-3	-	TGCGCCAGCAGCCAAGATCAGGGGGGCTCTGGAAACACCATATATTTT	CASSQDQGGSGNTIYF
TRBV28	-	TRBJ1-2	-	TGTGCCAGCAGTCCCACCGTGGGGGGATTATTGGATGGCTACACCTTC	CASSPTVGGLLDGYTF
TRBV10-3	-	TRBJ2-5	once	TGTGCCATCAGTGGTGCCAGGGGGGAGGTGCAAGAGACCCAGTACTTC	CAISGARGEVQETQYF
TRBV10-3	TRBD2	TRBJ2-5	-	TGTGCCATCAGTGAGGAGGGGAGGGCTTGGGAGACCCAGTACTTC	CAISEEGRAWETQYF
TRBV18	-	TRBJ2-5	-	TGTGCCAGCTCGCCCAATTCAGGGTTCCAAGAGACCCAGTACTTC	CASSPNSGFQETQYF
TRBV28	-	TRBJ2-1	few	TGTGCCAGCAGCACTAGCTCGGCTTCCTACAATGAGCAGTTCTTC	CASSTSSASYNEQFF
TRBV2	TRBD1	TRBJ1-1	-	TGTGCCAGCAGCCTGAGTGGACAGGGATGGGCTTTCTTT	CASSLSGQGWAFF
TRBV2	TRBD2	TRBJ2-3	-	TGTGCCAGCAGTGAAATTTCTAGCGGGACCACAGATACGCAGTATTTT	CASSEISSGTTDTQYF
TRBV7-2	TRBD2	TRBJ2-1	-	TGTGCCAGCAGCTTAGAACGGGGGGGCGGGAATGAGCAGTTCTTC	CASSLERGGGNEQFF
TRBV28	TRBD1	TRBJ1-2	-	TGTGCCACCGAAAACGACAGGGCTAGCTATGGCTACACCTTC	CATENDRASYGYTF
TRBV7-6	-	TRBJ1-4	-	TGTGCCAGCAGCTTAAGACCTTCGGGGGAAAAACTGTTTTTT	CASSLRPSGEKLFF
TRBV25-1	TRBD1	TRBJ2-5	-	TGTGCCAGCAGTGAATCAAGGGGGCTGGGAGAGACCCAGTACTTC	CASSESRGLGETQYF
TRBV15	-	TRBJ2-7	-	TGTGCCACCTCCGGATGGCGTGGGGACTACGAGCAGTACTTC	CATSGWRGDYEQYF
TRBV4-2	-	TRBJ1-2	-	TGTGCCAGCAGCCAAGGCGAGGGGGATGGCTACACCTTC	CASSQGEGDGYTF
TRBV11-3	-	TRBJ2-2	once	TGTGCCAGCAGCTTACGTGGACCCACCGGGGAGCTGTTTTTT	CASSLRGPTGELFF
TRBV4-3	-	TRBJ2-7	-	TGCGCCGGCAGCCAAGATAGGGCAGGGTTCTACGAGCAGTACTTC	CAGSQDRAGFYEQYF
TRBV5-5	TRBD1	TRBJ1-2	-	TGTGCCAGCAGCCCCGAAGGACAGGGGGTCGGCTACACCTTC	CASSPEGQGVGYTF
TRBV10-3	TRBD1	TRBJ2-3	once	TGTGCCACCCTGACAGGGGACAACACAGATACGCAGTATTTT	CATLTGDNTDTQYF
TRBV7-2	-	TRBJ1-5	few	TGTGCCAGCAGCCGAGGAGACAGCAACAATCAGCCCCAGCATTTT	CASSRGDSNNQPQHF
TRBV7-8	-	TRBJ2-1	-	TGTGCCAGCAGCTTGAATCTCCCCGAGCAGTTCTTC	CASSLNLPEQFF
TRBV19	-	TRBJ2-7	-	TGTGCCAGTAGTACAGGTCCTTCCTACGAGCAGTACTTC	CASSTGPSYEQYF
TRBV4-1	-	TRBJ1-1	few	TGCGCCAGCAGCCAAATAAACTTTCTCGGGGGGTCGGGCACTGAAGCTTTCTTT	CASSQINFLGGSGTEAFF
TRBV28	-	TRBJ1-3	-	TGTGCCAGCAGTTCAAACTCTGGAAACACCATATATTTT	CASSSNSGNTIYF
TRBV25-1	TRBD2	TRBJ2-5	-	TGTGCCAGCAGTGAATCCGGGACTAGCCTGAAGACCCAGTACTTC	CASSESGTSLKTQYF
TRBV7-9	TRBD2	TRBJ2-1	once	TGTGCCAGCAGCTTAGCACCAGCGGGAATCTACAATGAGCAGTTCTTC	CASSLAPAGIYNEQFF
TRBV5-1	TRBD1	TRBJ2-2	-	TGCGCCAGCAGCTTACAGGGGCCCACGAACACCGGGGAGCTGTTTTTT	CASSLQGPTNTGELFF
TRBV27	-	TRBJ2-7	-	TGTGCCAGCAGTTGGTTGGGGGGCGCAATCACCGAGCAGTACTTC	CASSWLGGAITEQYF
TRBV2	TRBD2	TRBJ2-1	once	TGTGCCAGCACCTCCGGGCTAGCGGGAGTAAATGAGCAGTTCTTC	CASTSGLAGVNEQFF
TRBV6-6	TRBD1	TRBJ2-7	once	TGTGCCAGCAGTTCCATCGGACAGGGATCGGGTGAGCAGTACTTC	CASSSIGQGSGEQYF
TRBV27	-	TRBJ2-1	-	TGTGCCAGCAGTCCAGCCACGGGCCTAACCTACAATGAGCAGTTCTTC	CASSPATGLTYNEQFF
TRBV2	TRBD2	TRBJ2-7	-	TGTGCCAGCGGGACTAGCACATACGAGCAGTACTTC	CASGTSTYEQYF
TRBV5-1	-	TRBJ2-2	-	TGCGCCAGCAGAGACCGACTAGTAGCGAACACCGGGGAGCTGTTTTTT	CASRDRLVANTGELFF
TRBV29-1	-	TRBJ2-3	-	TGCAGCGTTGAGGGACGTTCCACAGATACGCAGTATTTT	CSVEGRSTDTQYF
TRBV10-3	TRBD2	TRBJ2-1	-	TGTGCCATCAGTGAGCCGGGACTAGCGGGGAGCTACAATGAGCAGTTCTTC	CAISEPGLAGSYNEQFF
TRBV15	TRBD1	TRBJ2-7	few	TGTGCCACCAGCAGGGAGACAGGGTTTGACGAGCAGTACTTC	CATSRETGFDEQYF
TRBV4-2	-	TRBJ2-7	-	TGTGCCAGCAGCCAAGCGGCAGGACTTTCCTACGAGCAGTACTTC	CASSQAAGLSYEQYF
TRBV2	TRBD2	TRBJ2-3	-	TGTGCCAGCAGTGGACTAGCGGCTGGGGGGGATACGCAGTATTTT	CASSGLAAGGDTQYF
TRBV27	-	TRBJ1-5	-	TGTGCCCCCACTCGGAGGGACGGTTGCCAGCCCCAGCATTTT	CAPTRRDGCQPQHF
TRBV5-4	TRBD1	TRBJ1-3	-	TGTGCCAGCAGCTTCACAGGGGGCCTAAACACCATATATTTT	CASSFTGGLNTIYF
TRBV18	TRBD1	TRBJ2-7	-	TGTGCCAGCTCACCATCCAACAGGGGATACGAGCAGTACTTC	CASSPSNRGYEQYF
TRBV27	TRBD1	TRBJ1-5	-	TGTGCCAGCAGTCTACAGGGGTGGAATCAGCCCCAGCATTTT	CASSLQGWNQPQHF
TRBV15	-	TRBJ2-3	-	TGTGCCACCAGCAGAGATCATCCAGGGGGGCCCTCAGATACGCAGTATTTT	CATSRDHPGGPSDTQYF
TRBV29-1	-	TRBJ1-4	-	TGCAGCTCCCGCACGGGGGAAAAACTGTTTTTT	CSSRTGEKLFF
TRBV11-2	TRBD1	TRBJ1-2	-	TGTGCCAGCAGCTTAGGACAGGGGGCGGGAGGCTACACCTTC	CASSLGQGAGGYTF
TRBV19	-	TRBJ1-5	-	TGTGCCAGTAGGGGTCAGAATCAGCCCCAGCATTTT	CASRGQNQPQHF
TRBV7-2	-	TRBJ2-7	-	TGTGCCAGCAGCCCGTCGACCGCTTACTACGAGCAGTACTTC	CASSPSTAYYEQYF
TRBV5-1	TRBD2	TRBJ2-7	-	TGCGCCAGCAGCTTGTCTAGCGGGGGGGCGGGCGAGCAGTACTTC	CASSLSSGGAGEQYF
TRBV6-5	-	TRBJ1-2	few	TGTGCCAGCAGTTACTCAGGGCAGGACGGGGCTGGCTACACCTTC	CASSYSGQDGAGYTF